This passage covers 26 T cell receptor beta chains from one sample sequenced in a study of cytomegalovirus exposure and HLA in healthy donors (TCRdb year 2017). Library method: the immunoSEQ multiplex PCR assay. A mixture of 60 forward primers for TCR Vbeta segments and 13 reverse primers for TCR Jbeta segments was used in the multiplex PCR. Held by TCRdb, this immuneACCESS table contains in-frame sequences only and omits some clones. Under half of the omission traces to an unresolved V gene where checked; the cause of the rest is unknown. The sample table records about 200,000 clones; around 77% of these occur just once. The ten largest clones capture roughly 3% of the sample. The material sequenced was PBMCs. The receptors were sampled from a woman aged 30 to 39 in good health and CMV-seronegative.

The rearrangement links TRBV11-2 to TRBJ1-4, with TRBD1 matching over 8 bases. Germline CDR1 and CDR2: SGHAT and FQNNGV. The CDR3 runs to 17 residues. V dropped 1 base and J dropped 1; count of bases not matched to a gene: 5. The CDR3 loop is CASSLGGTGVTNEKLFF. The DNA for the CDR3 is TGTGCCAGCAGCTTAGGGGGGACAGGTGTAACTAATGAAAAACTGTTTTTT. Full variable domain (missing parts from reference TRBV11-2 and TRBJ1-4): EAGVAQSPRYKIIEKRQSVAFWCNPISGHATLYWYQQILGQGPKLLIQFQNNGVVDDSQLPKDRFSAERLKGVDSTLKIQPAKLEDSAVYLCASSLGGTGVTNEKLFFGSGTQLSVL.

V is TRBV29-1 and J is TRBJ2-5; 13 positions agree with TRBD2. Near its end, the DNA agrees better with TRBJ2-7, so the J call may be wrong. CDR3 size: 14 residues. CDR1 SQVTM and CDR2 ANQGSEA come from the germline V gene. CDR3 protein: CSALGTSGAYEQYF. DNA of the CDR3: TGCAGCGCCCTGGGGACTAGCGGGGCCTACGAGCAGTACTTC.

V and J are TRBV5-6 and TRBJ2-1; tentative D call: TRBD1 (5 bases). V lost 4 bases and J lost 2, with 25 bases in between. Germline V CDR1 and CDR2: SGHDT, YYEEEE. This CDR3 is built from 19 residues. CDR3 residues: CASSPRATDVLEPYNEQFF. The CDR3 DNA sequence: TGTGCCAGCAGCCCGAGAGCGACAGACGTCCTTGAACCCTACAATGAGCAGTTCTTC.

The V gene is TRBV5-6, the J gene TRBJ2-2; D may be TRBD1 (6 bases). The V gene lost 2 bases and the J gene lost 5 bases, with 13 bases spanning the gap. This CDR3 comprises 15 residues. The V gene's germline CDR1 is SGHDT and CDR2 YYEEEE. CDR3 sequence reads: CASSFTGLGTGELFF. For the CDR3, the DNA is TGTGCCAGCAGCTTTACAGGGTTAGGGACCGGGGAGCTGTTTTTT.

This clone occurred many times. The genes are TRBV14 and TRBJ2-1; D may be TRBD1 (5 bases). Germline values: CDR1 SGHDN, CDR2 FVKESK. The CDR3 length is 14 residues. Deletions cut 4 bases from V and 3 bases from J, with 10 bases between. As DNA, the CDR3 is TGTGCCAGCAGCCTCGACAGCTTCTACAATGAGCAGTTCTTC. It yields the protein CASSLDSFYNEQFF. Full variable domain (rest looked up from reference TRBV14 and TRBJ2-1): EAGVTQFPSHSVIEKGQTVTLRCDPISGHDNLYWYRRVMGKEIKFLLHFVKESKQDESGMPNNRFLAERTGGTYSTLKVQPAELEDSGVYFCASSLDSFYNEQFFGPGTRLTVL.

This clone was seen a few times. The V and J genes are TRBV28 and TRBJ2-7, with D possibly matching TRBD2 (5 bases). Germline CDR1 is MDHEN and CDR2 is SYDVKM. CDR3 size: 13 residues. V lost 3 bases and J 6 bases, leaving 12 bases between the germline ends. The CDR3, as DNA: TGTGCCAGCAGTTTGTGGCAGAGGGCCGAGCAGTACTTC. Protein: CASSLWQRAEQYF.

The chain recombines TRBV6-1 with TRBJ1-6; TRBD1 agrees at 8 bases. V lost 7 bases to trimming and J lost 8 bases; unmatched junction nucleotides: 10. Germline CDR1 MNHNS, CDR2 SASEGT. The CDR3 spans 15 residues. CDR3 sequence: CASNKARGQDSPLHF. The CDR3 bases are TGTGCCAGCAACAAAGCCAGGGGGCAGGATTCACCCCTCCACTTT.

This clone was picked up a small number of times. This rearrangement joins TRBV5-6 to TRBJ2-2; D may be TRBD2 (6 bases). Trimming cost V 0 bases and J 3 bases, with 9 bases left between them. The germline gives CDR1 SGHDT, CDR2 YYEEEE. The CDR3 spans 15 residues. The CDR3 loop is CASSLGLGYTGELFF. The CDR3 DNA sequence: TGTGCCAGCAGCTTGGGACTAGGGTACACCGGGGAGCTGTTTTTT.

The gene calls are TRBV11-2 and TRBJ2-6, with D unclear. Trimming pared 4 bases from V and 0 bases from J, leaving 19 bases between. The CDR3 has 19 amino acids. Looked up from germline, CDR1 is SGHAT and CDR2 is FQNNGV. The CDR3 loop reads CASSSTIEVWHSGANVLTF. CDR3 bases: TGTGCCAGCAGCTCAACCATAGAGGTTTGGCACTCTGGGGCCAACGTCCTGACTTTC.

This rearrangement joins TRBV9 to TRBJ1-3; D is perhaps TRBD1 (5 bases). The germline V and J ends were trimmed by 4 bases and 0 bases, with 23 bases remaining between them. This CDR3 has 19 residues. Per the germline V gene, CDR1 is SGDLS and CDR2 is YYNGEE. CDR3 sequence reads: CASSYSGQGLSVSGNTIYF. The DNA for the CDR3 is TGTGCCAGCAGCTATTCCGGGCAGGGCCTCTCCGTCTCTGGAAACACCATATATTTT. Using reference TRBV9 and TRBJ1-3 for the parts outside the CDR3, the full variable domain is DSGVTQTPKHLITATGQRVTLRCSPRSGDLSVYWYQQSLDQGLQFLIQYYNGEERAKGNILERFSAQQFPDLHSELNLSSLELGDSALYFCASSYSGQGLSVSGNTIYFGEGSWLTVV.

The chain joins TRBV19 to TRBJ1-1; possible D gene TRBD1, 5 bases. Germline V lookup: CDR1 LNHDA, CDR2 SQIVND (reference sequence). CDR3 size: 13 residues. V dropped 5 bases and J dropped 10 bases, with 17 bases sitting between them. CDR3 bases: TGTGCCAGTAGTCCGCCGGGGCGGGGCCGAGCTTTCTTT. Protein sequence: CASSPPGRGRAFF.

The rearrangement joins TRBV5-1 to TRBJ2-1; possible D gene TRBD1, 6 bases. The CDR3 length is 13 residues. Germline CDR1 SGHRS, CDR2 YFSETQ. Trimming left V 4 bases short and J 9 bases short, with 14 bases between. The chain's CDR3 is CASSPAQTGEQFF. The CDR3 DNA follows: TGCGCCAGCAGCCCTGCCCAGACAGGTGAGCAGTTCTTC.

The V gene is TRBV6-5, the J gene TRBJ2-1; D is possibly TRBD2 (6 bases). The CDR3 has 13 amino acids. V shed 0 bases and J shed 15 bases, with 15 bases lying between them. CDR1 and CDR2 from the germline V gene are MNHEY and SVGAGI. The DNA of the CDR3 is TGTGCCAGCAGTTACTCGATTATTAGGGACTTGTTCTTC. It encodes CASSYSIIRDLFF.

The chain couples TRBV6-4 to TRBJ2-5; the D gene is possibly TRBD1 (6 bases). Germline-derived CDR1 and CDR2 are MRHNA and SNTAGT. The V end lost 5 bases, the J end lost 2 bases, and 15 bases lay between the germline ends. The CDR3 has 15 amino acids. The CDR3 protein is CASSNRVGLQETQYF. Written as DNA, the CDR3 is TGTGCCAGCAGTAACAGGGTGGGGTTACAAGAGACCCAGTACTTC.

The chain carries TRBV27 and TRBJ2-7, with D unresolved. The length of the CDR3 is 13 residues. The ends were cut back, 3 bases at V and 2 bases at J, with 8 bases in the middle. Germline V gene data show CDR1 as MNHEY and CDR2 as SMNVEV (reference sequence). CDR3: CASSLGWAYEQYF. In DNA, the CDR3 is TGTGCCAGCAGTTTGGGCTGGGCCTACGAGCAGTACTTC.

The chain uses TRBV11-3 and TRBJ1-3, with 10 bases identical to TRBD1. Germline-derived CDR1 and CDR2 are SGHNT and YENEEA. J was trimmed by 4 bases and V by 5 bases; bases with no gene match: 5. The CDR3 runs 15 residues. CDR3 amino acids: CASSRTGGDGNTIYF. The CDR3 nucleotides read TGTGCCAGCAGCCGGACAGGGGGAGACGGAAACACCATATATTTT.

Worth noting for this clone: One junction end does not reproduce the germline sequence, and a read error may be involved. V gene TRBV7-9 combines with J gene TRBJ2-3; TRBD2 is a possible D gene (5 bases). The CDR3 has 14 residues. The germline V gene has CDR1 SEHNR and CDR2 FQNEAQ (reference sequence). CDR3 protein: CSSSLESGADTQYF. CDR3 bases: TGTTCCAGCAGCTTGGAAAGCGGAGCAGATACGCAGTATTTT. Drawing the rest from reference TRBV7-9 and TRBJ2-3, the complete variable domain is DTGVSQNPRHKITKRGQNVTFRCDPISEHNRLYWYRQTLGQGPEFLTYFQNEAQLEKSRLLSDRFSAERPKGSFSTLEIQRTEQGDSAMYLCSSSLESGADTQYFGPGTRLTVL.

The table lists this clone with a few counts. The V and J genes are TRBV29-1 and TRBJ1-6, with 9 positions matching TRBD1. Germline CDR1 is SQVTM and CDR2 is ANQGSEA. This CDR3 is 15 amino acids long. Germline trimming cut 7 bases from V and 9 bases from J; bases unmatched to any gene: 13. The CDR3 bases are TGCAGCGCCAGAATTGGACAGGGGTTGGGTTCACCCCTCCACTTT. This translates into CSARIGQGLGSPLHF. The whole variable domain, filled in from reference TRBV29-1 and TRBJ1-6, reads SAVISQKPSRDICQRGTSLTIQCQVDSQVTMMFWYRQQPGQSLTLIATANQGSEATYESGFVIDKFPISRPNLTFSTLTVSNMSPEDSSIYLCSARIGQGLGSPLHFGNGTRLTVT.

The chain couples TRBV25-1 to TRBJ2-7, with no clear D. V lost 2 bases to trimming and J lost 0 bases, with 11 bases between them. Germline CDR1 MGHDK, CDR2 SYGVNS. The CDR3 runs 15 residues. CDR3 DNA sequence: TGTGCCAGCAGTGAAGGGCCTAAGTTCTCCTACGAGCAGTACTTC. It is translated as CASSEGPKFSYEQYF.

V is TRBV7-9 and J is TRBJ1-4; the D gene is possibly TRBD1 (6 bases). Germline assignment: CDR1 SEHNR and CDR2 FQNEAQ (reference sequence). V shed 8 bases and J shed 5 bases, with 15 bases lying between them. This CDR3 contains 14 residues. CDR3 bases: TGTGCCAGCGGACAGACAGCCGAGAATGAAAAACTGTTTTTT. Its translation is CASGQTAENEKLFF. Together with reference TRBV7-9 and TRBJ1-4, the CDR3 gives the full variable domain: DTGVSQNPRHKITKRGQNVTFRCDPISEHNRLYWYRQTLGQGPEFLTYFQNEAQLEKSRLLSDRFSAERPKGSFSTLEIQRTEQGDSAMYLCASGQTAENEKLFFGSGTQLSVL.

The V call is TRBV20-1, the J call TRBJ2-1; D remains unclear. V was shortened by 5 bases and J by 6 bases, with 8 bases between the two germline ends. This CDR3 has 11 amino acids. Germline V lookup: CDR1 DFQATT, CDR2 SNEGSKA (reference sequence). DNA of the CDR3: TGCAGTGCTCGGTACCGCAATGAGCAGTTCTTC. Protein product: CSARYRNEQFF.

The V and J genes are TRBV30 and TRBJ1-1; TRBD1 is a possible D gene (5 bases). Between the trimmed V and J ends, which lost 5 bases and 4 bases, there was a span of 14 bases. The CDR3 consists of 13 residues. Germline CDR1 GTSNPN, CDR2 SVGIG (reference sequence). The CDR3 bases are TGTGCCTGGGATCCGGGGGAGGGCACTGAAGCTTTCTTT. Its translation: CAWDPGEGTEAFF. The full variable domain, rest sourced from reference TRBV30 and TRBJ1-1, is SQTIHQWPATLVQPVGSPLSLECTVEGTSNPNLYWYRQAAGRGLQLLFYSVGIGQISSEVPQNLSASRPQDRQFILSSKKLLLSDSGFYLCAWDPGEGTEAFFGQGTRLTVV.

Only one count was recorded for this clone. The chain recombines TRBV7-3 with TRBJ2-7; TRBD2 matches 12 bases. This CDR3 has 15 amino acids. The V gene end was trimmed by 5 bases and the J gene end by 2 bases; junction bases not matched to a gene: 4. The germline CDR1 and CDR2 sequences are SGHTA and FQGTGA. CDR3 sequence: CASSPTSGGTYEQYF. The CDR3 DNA reads TGTGCCAGCAGCCCAACTAGCGGGGGGACCTACGAGCAGTACTTC.

The rearrangement joins TRBV7-9 to TRBJ2-5; 9 nucleotides line up with TRBD2. The CDR3 extends over 19 amino acids. The trim removed 7 bases at V and 0 bases at J, leaving 18 bases unmatched. The V gene's germline CDR1 is SEHNR and CDR2 FQNEAQ (reference sequence). The CDR3 region has the DNA TGTGCCAGCATCCTAGACACCGGGACTAGCATCAGTCACCAAGAGACCCAGTACTTC. Protein sequence: CASILDTGTSISHQETQYF.

This chain links TRBV27 with TRBJ2-2; D not resolved. Trimming took off 2 bases at V and 8 bases at J, with 9 bases between the two ends. The germline V gene has CDR1 MNHEY and CDR2 SMNVEV (reference sequence). The CDR3 length is 13 residues. The CDR3 DNA reads as TGTGCCAGCAGTTTAAGCTTAGTGGGGGAGCTGTTTTTT. Its protein is CASSLSLVGELFF.

The CDR3 DNA is TGTGCCAGTGGATCAGGGGAAGGTGGCTACACCTTC. Protein sequence: CASGSGEGGYTF. The chain joins TRBV7-3 to TRBJ1-2; D is possibly TRBD1 (6 bases). Trimming took 9 bases from V and 7 from J, leaving 15 bases between them. CDR1 is SGHTA and CDR2 is FQGTGA in the germline V gene. This CDR3 has 12 amino acids.